Listed below are T cell receptor beta chains from one sample, sequenced in a study of blood T cell repertoires in COVID-19. Assay used: immunoSEQ multiplex PCR; TCRdb lists only in-frame clones, some missing. The repertoire holds some 240,000 clones, with 90% as singletons. Source material: peripheral blood. These receptors were collected from a woman in her sixties with COVID-19, enrolled during active disease. The CDR3 runs from the conserved cysteine through the conserved F or W. Fields, in order: D gene, J gene, clone size, V gene, CDR3 DNA, CDR3 protein. A D gene is named only where the DNA matches it firmly. Where a row states a size, it is once, few, many or the class of an expanded clone; other rows omit it.

d_call: NA
j_call: TRBJ1-5
clone_size: NA
v_call: TRBV4-3
cdr3_nt: TGCGCCAGCAGCAAGAGGGGGATAGGGGGTCAGCCCCAGCATTTT
cdr3_aa: CASSKRGIGGQPQHF

d_call: TRBD1
j_call: TRBJ2-7
clone_size: NA
v_call: TRBV18
cdr3_nt: TGTGCCAGCTTACCTTTCGGGACAGACCACTACGAGCAGTACTTC
cdr3_aa: CASLPFGTDHYEQYF

d_call: NA
j_call: TRBJ1-4
clone_size: NA
v_call: TRBV18
cdr3_nt: TGTGCCAGCTCACCACCCTCGGAGGGAAAACTGTTTTTT
cdr3_aa: CASSPPSEGKLFF

d_call: NA
j_call: TRBJ1-2
clone_size: NA
v_call: TRBV5-8
cdr3_nt: TGTGCCAGCAGCATTCGCGGGAGATTCTATGGCTACACCTTC
cdr3_aa: CASSIRGRFYGYTF

d_call: NA
j_call: TRBJ1-3
clone_size: few
v_call: TRBV5-4
cdr3_nt: TGTGCCAGCAGCTTGCAAGGAGCTGGAAACACCATATATTTT
cdr3_aa: CASSLQGAGNTIYF

d_call: NA
j_call: TRBJ1-2
clone_size: NA
v_call: TRBV3-1/TRBV3-2
cdr3_nt: TGTGCCAGCAGCCAAGGCGGGGGGCCGAATGGCTACACCTTC
cdr3_aa: CASSQGGGPNGYTF

d_call: NA
j_call: TRBJ1-4
clone_size: NA
v_call: TRBV5-8
cdr3_nt: TGTGCCAGCAGCTCGTGGGCGTGGGGGGACAATGAAAAACTGTTTTTT
cdr3_aa: CASSSWAWGDNEKLFF

d_call: NA
j_call: TRBJ1-2
clone_size: NA
v_call: TRBV6-6
cdr3_nt: TGTGCCAGCAGTTACGGAAACAGGAATGGCTACACCTTC
cdr3_aa: CASSYGNRNGYTF

d_call: TRBD1
j_call: TRBJ1-3
clone_size: once
v_call: TRBV12-3/TRBV12-4
cdr3_nt: TGTGCCAGCAGACAGGGGGCTGGAAACACCATATATTTT
cdr3_aa: CASRQGAGNTIYF

d_call: NA
j_call: TRBJ1-5
clone_size: NA
v_call: TRBV6-5
cdr3_nt: TGTGCCAGCAGCCGGACAGCCAATCAGCCCCAGCATTTT
cdr3_aa: CASSRTANQPQHF

d_call: TRBD1
j_call: TRBJ2-3
clone_size: NA
v_call: TRBV7-2
cdr3_nt: TGTGCCAGCAACAGGGGGTGGAGCACAGATACGCAGTATTTT
cdr3_aa: CASNRGWSTDTQYF

d_call: NA
j_call: TRBJ1-1
clone_size: NA
v_call: TRBV5-1
cdr3_nt: TGCGCCAGCAGCCGAACCGGGAGGGCCACTGAAGCTTTCTTT
cdr3_aa: CASSRTGRATEAFF

d_call: NA
j_call: TRBJ1-4
clone_size: NA
v_call: TRBV6-5
cdr3_nt: TGTGCCAGCAGTTTCACGTCTACCGAAAAACTGTTTTTT
cdr3_aa: CASSFTSTEKLFF

d_call: NA
j_call: TRBJ2-3
clone_size: NA
v_call: TRBV20-1
cdr3_nt: TGCAGTGCTAGTTCCACTTTCGTCGATACGCAGTATTTT
cdr3_aa: CSASSTFVDTQYF

d_call: NA
j_call: TRBJ2-2
clone_size: NA
v_call: TRBV5-1
cdr3_nt: TGCGCCAGCAGCTTGGACAGTTCCACCGGGGAGCTGTTTTTT
cdr3_aa: CASSLDSSTGELFF

d_call: NA
j_call: TRBJ1-3
clone_size: NA
v_call: TRBV12-3/TRBV12-4
cdr3_nt: TGTGCCAGCAGTTTCGGGGTCGGCACCATATATTTT
cdr3_aa: CASSFGVGTIYF

d_call: NA
j_call: TRBJ2-7
clone_size: once
v_call: TRBV5-1
cdr3_nt: TGCGCCAGCAGCCGGCCCGCAGGGGGGTCCCCTTCCTACGAGCAGTACTTC
cdr3_aa: CASSRPAGGSPSYEQYF

d_call: TRBD1
j_call: TRBJ1-1
clone_size: NA
v_call: TRBV3-1/TRBV3-2
cdr3_nt: TGTGCCAGCAGCCAAAGGGACAGAACTGAAGCTTTCTTT
cdr3_aa: CASSQRDRTEAFF

d_call: NA
j_call: TRBJ2-5
clone_size: NA
v_call: TRBV7-9
cdr3_nt: TGTGCCAGCAGCTCCACCTTAGCTGGAGGGGAGACCCAGTACTTC
cdr3_aa: CASSSTLAGGETQYF

d_call: TRBD1
j_call: TRBJ1-1
clone_size: once
v_call: TRBV7-2
cdr3_nt: TGTGCCAGCAGCTTGGGGACAGCCAACACTGAAGCTTTCTTT
cdr3_aa: CASSLGTANTEAFF

d_call: TRBD2
j_call: TRBJ2-2
clone_size: NA
v_call: TRBV7-2
cdr3_nt: TGTGCCAGCAGATCTGGGGGGGCCGGGGAGCTGTTTTTT
cdr3_aa: CASRSGGAGELFF

d_call: TRBD1
j_call: TRBJ1-2
clone_size: NA
v_call: TRBV7-2
cdr3_nt: TGTGCCAGCAGAACAGGGGGCCGCGTCTATGGCTACACCTTC
cdr3_aa: CASRTGGRVYGYTF

d_call: TRBD1
j_call: TRBJ2-1
clone_size: once
v_call: TRBV29-1
cdr3_nt: TGCAGCGTTGGACAGGGGAATTTCTACAATGAGCAGTTCTTC
cdr3_aa: CSVGQGNFYNEQFF

d_call: TRBD1
j_call: TRBJ1-1
clone_size: NA
v_call: TRBV5-6
cdr3_nt: TGTGCCAGCAGCTTGATTTCGGGACAGGGTACAATGAACACTGAAGCTTTCTTT
cdr3_aa: CASSLISGQGTMNTEAFF

d_call: NA
j_call: TRBJ1-1
clone_size: NA
v_call: TRBV6-5
cdr3_nt: TGTGCCAGCAGTTACTCCAAACATATGAACACTGAAGCTTTCTTT
cdr3_aa: CASSYSKHMNTEAFF

d_call: NA
j_call: TRBJ1-3
clone_size: NA
v_call: TRBV28
cdr3_nt: TGTGCCAGCAGTTTCAATCAGGGGACGTGGGGAAACACCATATATTTT
cdr3_aa: CASSFNQGTWGNTIYF

d_call: TRBD1
j_call: TRBJ2-5
clone_size: NA
v_call: TRBV27
cdr3_nt: TGTGCCAGCAGTTTGTTTCGTCTAGGGGGCCGAGAGACCCAGTACTTC
cdr3_aa: CASSLFRLGGRETQYF

d_call: NA
j_call: TRBJ1-4
clone_size: NA
v_call: TRBV27
cdr3_nt: TGTGCCAGCAGCCCTTGGGGGGTTCGGGAAAAACTGTTTTTT
cdr3_aa: CASSPWGVREKLFF

d_call: TRBD1
j_call: TRBJ1-5
clone_size: NA
v_call: TRBV6-2/TRBV6-3
cdr3_nt: TGTGCCAGCAGCAAACAGGGGTATAGCAATCAGCCCCAGCATTTT
cdr3_aa: CASSKQGYSNQPQHF

d_call: TRBD1
j_call: TRBJ2-2
clone_size: NA
v_call: TRBV7-8
cdr3_nt: TGTGCCAGCAGCTCACCGGGACAGGAGCCGAACACCGGGGAGCTGTTTTTT
cdr3_aa: CASSSPGQEPNTGELFF

d_call: NA
j_call: TRBJ1-3
clone_size: NA
v_call: TRBV7-2
cdr3_nt: TGTGCCAGCAGCGGACAGTTCCACTCTGGAAACACCATATATTTT
cdr3_aa: CASSGQFHSGNTIYF

d_call: NA
j_call: TRBJ2-7
clone_size: few
v_call: TRBV7-2
cdr3_nt: TGTGCCAGCAGCTTAGCTTTTGGGCAGGCCTACGAGCAGTACTTC
cdr3_aa: CASSLAFGQAYEQYF

d_call: TRBD1
j_call: TRBJ1-2
clone_size: NA
v_call: TRBV19
cdr3_nt: TGTGCCAGTCGGCCACCGGGACAGGGTGCGGACTATGGCTACACCTTC
cdr3_aa: CASRPPGQGADYGYTF

d_call: TRBD1
j_call: TRBJ1-2
clone_size: NA
v_call: TRBV29-1
cdr3_nt: TGCAGCGTCAGATCCCAAGGGGGCGGTGGCTATGGCTACACCTTC
cdr3_aa: CSVRSQGGGGYGYTF

d_call: TRBD2
j_call: TRBJ2-1
clone_size: NA
v_call: TRBV19
cdr3_nt: TGTGCCAGTAGGGAGCGGGGGGGAATCTACAATGAGCAGTTCTTC
cdr3_aa: CASRERGGIYNEQFF

d_call: NA
j_call: TRBJ1-6
clone_size: NA
v_call: TRBV18
cdr3_nt: TGTGCCAGCCGGACAGAGCTAGATAATTCACCCCTCCACTTT
cdr3_aa: CASRTELDNSPLHF

d_call: NA
j_call: TRBJ1-1
clone_size: NA
v_call: TRBV11-3
cdr3_nt: TGTGCCAGCAGCTTAGCCTTAAACACTGAAGCTTTCTTT
cdr3_aa: CASSLALNTEAFF

d_call: NA
j_call: TRBJ2-2
clone_size: once
v_call: TRBV5-1
cdr3_nt: TGCGCCAGCAGCTTAGGAGACGCCGGGGAGCTGTTTTTT
cdr3_aa: CASSLGDAGELFF

d_call: TRBD1
j_call: TRBJ1-2
clone_size: once
v_call: TRBV30
cdr3_nt: TGTGCCTGGACGTCAGGGACAGGGGGCGTCTATGGCTACACCTTC
cdr3_aa: CAWTSGTGGVYGYTF

d_call: NA
j_call: TRBJ2-2
clone_size: NA
v_call: TRBV24-1
cdr3_nt: TGTGCCACCAGTGATTCCGGGGGGAACACCGGGGAGCTGTTTTTT
cdr3_aa: CATSDSGGNTGELFF

d_call: NA
j_call: TRBJ2-3
clone_size: once
v_call: TRBV5-4
cdr3_nt: TGTGCCAGCAGCTCACAACAGGGTTTGGGTACGCAGTATTTT
cdr3_aa: CASSSQQGLGTQYF

d_call: NA
j_call: TRBJ1-2
clone_size: NA
v_call: TRBV13
cdr3_nt: TGTGCCAGCAGGCGGCAGGGGAAAGAAGGCTACACCTTC
cdr3_aa: CASRRQGKEGYTF

d_call: NA
j_call: TRBJ2-6
clone_size: NA
v_call: TRBV27
cdr3_nt: TGTGCCAGTAACAGGGGGGGCGGCTCTGGGGCCAACGTCCTGACTTTC
cdr3_aa: CASNRGGGSGANVLTF

d_call: TRBD1
j_call: TRBJ1-1
clone_size: NA
v_call: TRBV7-2
cdr3_nt: TGTGCCAGCAGCTTTTTTGGGACAGGCGTGATCTTT
cdr3_aa: CASSFFGTGVIF

d_call: NA
j_call: TRBJ1-6
clone_size: NA
v_call: TRBV10-1
cdr3_nt: TGCGCCAGCAGTGTGGGGGGAGGGGATAATTCACCCCTCCACTTT
cdr3_aa: CASSVGGGDNSPLHF

d_call: NA
j_call: TRBJ1-3
clone_size: NA
v_call: TRBV5-1
cdr3_nt: TGCGCCAGCAGCTTGGCAGGGTATGGAAACACCATATATTTT
cdr3_aa: CASSLAGYGNTIYF